The 8 T cell receptor beta chains listed next were all sequenced from one sample in a study of Graves' ophthalmopathy and Graves' hyperthyroidism. Amplifying from RNA transcripts, the study obtained TCR beta CDR3 regions. The library came from an HTBI-primed first-round RT-PCR and a second-round multiplex PCR. TCRdb used MiXCR to reprocess the multiplex PCR reads, holding one entry per CDR3 protein. The profile covers some 370,000 distinct CDR3 sequences, with 17% appearing a single time and 2% to 3% taken by the ten largest. Sequencing was carried out using peripheral blood. Receptors originate from an adult woman with stable Graves' hyperthyroidism.

Written as DNA, the CDR3 is TGTGCCAGCCTTCGGGAATATAATTCACCCCTCCACTTT. This encodes CASLREYNSPLHF. The chain recombines TRBV28 with TRBJ1-6; D is unclear. The CDR3 consists of 13 residues. V shed 8 bases and J shed 4 bases, with 9 bases lying between them. CDR1 is MDHEN and CDR2 is SYDVKM in the germline V gene.

This clonotype has a handful of counts. One junction end disagrees with the germline gene, perhaps due to a read error. The rearrangement joins TRBV30 to TRBJ2-7; D gene unclear. Germline V gene data show CDR1 as GTSNPN and CDR2 as SVGIG (reference sequence). The CDR3 has 12 residues. CDR3 sequence (DNA): TGTACCTGGAGTGCAGTCTCCTACGAGCAGTACTTC. Translation: CTWSAVSYEQYF.

The table lists this clonotype with many counts. The final CDR3 position lacks the conserved phenylalanine or tryptophan, pointing to a likely read error. The chain combines TRBV6-2 or TRBV6-3 with TRBJ1-5; D is undetermined. The CDR3 totals 15 residues. Trimming left V 3 bases short and J 0 bases short, with 9 bases between. Germline V gene data show CDR1 as MNHEY and CDR2 as SVGEGT. CDR3 protein: CASSYETHSNQPQHL. CDR3 nucleotides: TGTGCCAGCAGTTATGAAACCCATAGCAATCAGCCCCAGCATTTG.

This clonotype has at least ten counts. Since a much larger clone is just one base distant, this may be a read error. The chain uses TRBV12-3 or TRBV12-4 and TRBJ1-6; D uncertain. The CDR3 spans 14 residues. CDR3 loop: CASRASLGNSHLHF. The CDR3 nucleotides read TGTGCCAGCAGAGCCTCTCTTGGTAATTCACACCTCCACTTT.

This clonotype was recorded at least ten times. The chain recombines TRBV28 with TRBJ1-2, with D possibly being TRBD1 (5 bases). This CDR3 spans 12 amino acids. Germline V gene lookup returns CDR1 MDHEN and CDR2 SYDVKM. With 1 base removed from V and 13 bases from J, the gap between germline ends came to 13 bases. DNA of the CDR3: TGTGCCAGCAGTTTATACGGGGGACGATGCACCTTC. Amino acids: CASSLYGGRCTF.

J is TRBJ2-1 and V is TRBV6-2 or TRBV6-3; TRBD2 agrees at 12 bases. Per germline, CDR1 MNHEY and CDR2 SVGEGT. CDR3 length equals 16 residues. V trimming: 7 bases; J trimming: 7 bases; junction bases outside the gene matches: 11. The chain's CDR3 is CASTGLGLAGRNEQFF. The CDR3 nucleotides read TGTGCCAGCACCGGACTTGGACTAGCGGGACGGAATGAGCAGTTCTTC.

This clonotype was picked up many times. The rearrangement uses TRBV27 and TRBJ2-7, with 7 bases matching TRBD2. In germline, CDR1 is MNHEY, CDR2 SMNVEV (reference sequence). V shed 0 bases, J shed 3 bases, and the junction held 5 bases outside the gene matches. This CDR3 region has 15 residues. The CDR3: CASSLSSGALYEQYF. The CDR3 region has the DNA TGTGCCAGCAGTTTATCGAGCGGGGCCCTCTACGAGCAGTACTTC.

Ten or more counts support this clonotype. The chain links TRBV20-1 to TRBJ2-2; D is undetermined. The V and J ends lost 0 bases and 0 bases respectively, with 8 bases between them. Per germline, CDR1 DFQATT and CDR2 SNEGSKA (reference sequence). The CDR3 runs 15 residues. CDR3 sequence reads: CSARDGVANTGELFF. CDR3 nucleotide sequence: TGCAGTGCTAGAGATGGGGTTGCGAACACCGGGGAGCTGTTTTTT.